The next 12 T cell receptor beta chains were all read from a single sample in a study of T cell responses to AZD1222 COVID-19 vaccine. Measured with immunoSEQ multiplex PCR; TCRdb has only the in-frame clones, and not every one. In the table there are some 120,000 clones, about 89% of which are singletons. The material was peripheral blood, obtained on day 0 of AZD1222 vaccination. The receptors stem from an adult in good health.

The rearrangement joins TRBV28 to TRBJ2-5; D unclear. From germline, CDR1 is MDHEN and CDR2 SYDVKM. The CDR3 consists of 13 residues. The ends were cut back, 3 bases at V and 1 base at J, with 6 bases in the middle. The chain's CDR3 is CASSLGSQETQYF. The CDR3 DNA sequence: TGTGCCAGCAGTTTGGGATCCCAAGAGACCCAGTACTTC.

This rearrangement joins TRBV2 to TRBJ2-3; 10 bases fit TRBD2. The CDR3 totals 16 residues. The V and J ends lost 6 bases and 2 bases, in that order; junction bases with no gene match: 8. In germline, CDR1 is SNHLY, CDR2 FYNNEI. CDR3 protein: CASSSLAGAYTDTQYF. The CDR3 DNA is TGTGCCAGCAGCTCTCTAGCGGGGGCCTACACAGATACGCAGTATTTT.

The chain combines TRBV5-1 with TRBJ1-5; 7 bases are a match to TRBD1. V lost 4 bases and J lost 4; bases outside the gene matches: 8. This CDR3 region has 15 residues. The germline CDR1 and CDR2 sequences are SGHRS and YFSETQ. As DNA, the CDR3 is TGCGCCAGCAGCACCGCCGGGACAGCTAATCAGCCCCAGCATTTT. Amino acid sequence: CASSTAGTANQPQHF.

Here the CDR3 DNA reads TGTGCCAGCTCACCCTCCAAGGGGAGCGGCACTAATGAAAAACTGTTTTTT. Translated, it gives CASSPSKGSGTNEKLFF. The J gene is TRBJ1-4, the V gene TRBV18, with D maybe TRBD1 (5 bases). The CDR3 is made up of 17 amino acids. The germline V gene encodes CDR1 KGHSH and CDR2 LQKENI. V gave up 3 bases and J gave up 2 bases, with 16 bases separating them.

This clone was recorded only once. The rearrangement links TRBV29-1 to TRBJ2-6; tentatively, D is TRBD1 (6 bases). Germline V CDR1 and CDR2: SQVTM, ANQGSEA. Trimming took 6 bases from V and 0 from J, leaving 15 bases between them. This CDR3 spans 16 amino acids. CDR3 loop: CSVERDTDSGANVLTF. The CDR3 region has the DNA TGCAGCGTAGAGAGGGACACCGACTCTGGGGCCAACGTCCTGACTTTC. Looking up the rest from reference TRBV29-1 and TRBJ2-6 gives the full variable domain: SAVISQKPSRDICQRGTSLTIQCQVDSQVTMMFWYRQQPGQSLTLIATANQGSEATYESGFVIDKFPISRPNLTFSTLTVSNMSPEDSSIYLCSVERDTDSGANVLTFGAGSRLTVL.

CDR3 in DNA: TGTGCCAGCAGCTGGGCGCCATCCGGGTACGAGCAGTACTTC. It yields the protein CASSWAPSGYEQYF. The rearrangement uses TRBV7-9 and TRBJ2-7; D gene uncertain. V was cut by 4 bases and J by 4 bases, with 14 bases left in between. The CDR3 runs to 14 residues. From germline, CDR1 is SEHNR and CDR2 FQNEAQ (reference sequence).

The CDR3 here is CASSPGQGSDQPQHF. CDR3 in DNA: TGTGCCAGCAGCCCGGGACAGGGCAGCGATCAGCCCCAGCATTTT. The rearrangement links TRBV6-6 to TRBJ1-5; 9 bases map to TRBD1. The CDR3 contains 15 residues. After removal of 6 bases from V and 5 bases from J, the junction contained 8 bases not matched to a gene. The germline CDR1 and CDR2 sequences are MNHNY and SVGAGI (reference sequence).

V usage is TRBV7-6 and J usage is TRBJ1-1, with TRBD1 matching 7 bases. The trim removed 4 bases at V and 0 bases at J, leaving 5 bases unmatched. The CDR3 runs 15 residues. CDR1 SGHVS and CDR2 FNYEAQ come from the germline V gene. The CDR3 loop is CASSSRQGMNTEAFF. The CDR3 DNA follows: TGTGCCAGCAGCTCGAGACAGGGAATGAACACTGAAGCTTTCTTT.

V usage is TRBV18 and J usage is TRBJ2-5, with D perhaps TRBD1 (6 bases). Germline CDR1 reads KGHSH; CDR2 reads LQKENI. V lost 3 bases and J lost 1, with 9 bases in between. The CDR3 totals 14 residues. The CDR3 loop is CASSPQGFQETQYF. CDR3 bases: TGTGCCAGCTCACCCCAGGGGTTCCAAGAGACCCAGTACTTC.

The V call is TRBV7-2, the J call TRBJ2-5, with 7 bases that match TRBD2. The CDR3 spans 14 residues. Per germline, CDR1 SGHTA and CDR2 FQGNSA. Trimming took 4 bases from V and 5 from J; bases not matched to a gene: 7. CDR3 coding DNA: TGTGCCAGCAGCTCGGGACTATTGAGGGAGACCCAGTACTTC. Its protein product is CASSSGLLRETQYF.

The chain recombines TRBV27 with TRBJ2-7; the D gene is possibly TRBD1 (5 bases). Trimming shortened V by 5 bases and J by 0 bases, and 20 bases separated the two germline ends. In germline, CDR1 is MNHEY, CDR2 SMNVEV (reference sequence). This CDR3 is built from 17 residues. The CDR3, as DNA: TGTGCCAGCAGTCCAATGACAGTGAACCGTGGCTCCTACGAGCAGTACTTC. This encodes CASSPMTVNRGSYEQYF.

The V call is TRBV6-5, the J call TRBJ2-5; no clear D gene. CDR1 and CDR2 from the germline V gene are MNHEY and SVGAGI. The CDR3 has 13 residues. Trimming removed 7 bases at V and 5 bases at J, with 14 bases between. CDR3: CASTQGSAETQYF. The CDR3, as DNA: TGTGCCAGCACCCAAGGTTCCGCGGAGACCCAGTACTTC.